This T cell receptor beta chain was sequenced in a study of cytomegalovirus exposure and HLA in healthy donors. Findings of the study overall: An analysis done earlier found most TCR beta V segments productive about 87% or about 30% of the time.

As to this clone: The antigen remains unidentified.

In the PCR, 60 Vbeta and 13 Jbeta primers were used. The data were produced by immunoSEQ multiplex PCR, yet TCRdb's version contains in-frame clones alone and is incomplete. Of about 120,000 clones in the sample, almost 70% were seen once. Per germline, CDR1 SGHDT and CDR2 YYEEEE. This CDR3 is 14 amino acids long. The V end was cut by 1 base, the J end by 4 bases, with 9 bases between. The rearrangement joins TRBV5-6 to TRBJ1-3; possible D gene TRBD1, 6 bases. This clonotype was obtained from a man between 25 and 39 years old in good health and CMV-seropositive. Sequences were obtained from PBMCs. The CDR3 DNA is TGTGCCAGCAGCTTGACAGGGAGAGGAAACACCATATATTTT. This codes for CASSLTGRGNTIYF. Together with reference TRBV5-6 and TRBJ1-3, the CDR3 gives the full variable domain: DAGVTQSPTHLIKTRGQQVTLRCSPKSGHDTVSWYQQALGQGPQFIFQYYEEEERQRGNFPDRFSGHQFPNYSSELNVNALLLGDSALYLCASSLTGRGNTIYFGEGSWLTVV.